The 25 T cell receptor beta chains below come from one sample, sequenced in a study of shared clonotypes between healthy human individuals. Data came from immunoSEQ multiplex PCR; TCRdb stores just in-frame clones and leaves some out. The table records about 1.1 million clones, about 84% of them present only once. The source material was memory CD4+ T cells from PBMCs. As for subset: CD45RA-negative fraction. These receptors were taken from a man between 18 and 35 years old in good health. Some clones in this sample may be carry-over from other donors' samples.

In its sample, this clone was seen a few times. The V and J genes are TRBV28 and TRBJ1-4; 7 bases are shared with TRBD1. Germline CDR1 MDHEN, CDR2 SYDVKM. V was clipped by 5 bases and J by 0 bases; unmatched bases: 3. The CDR3 contains 15 residues. The CDR3 reads CASSVDRATNEKLFF. The CDR3 nucleotides read TGTGCCAGCAGTGTAGACAGGGCAACTAATGAAAAACTGTTTTTT. The complete variable domain, with remaining parts taken from reference TRBV28 and TRBJ1-4, reads DVKVTQSSRYLVKRTGEKVFLECVQDMDHENMFWYRQDPGLGLRLIYFSYDVKMKEKGDIPEGYSVSREKKERFSLILESASTNQTSMYLCASSVDRATNEKLFFGSGTQLSVL.

The V gene is TRBV6-5, the J gene TRBJ1-4, with D tentatively TRBD1 (6 bases). The V and J ends lost 2 bases and 7 bases respectively, with 11 bases between them. CDR3 length: 14 residues. The germline gives CDR1 MNHEY, CDR2 SVGAGI. CDR3 nucleotides: TGTGCCAGCAGTTACCTGGCAGGGGTTGAAAAACTGTTTTTT. This codes for CASSYLAGVEKLFF.

This clone showed up just once. In DNA form, the CDR3 reads TGCGCCAGCAGCCAACTTACCTGGGAGGAAAAACTGTTTTTT. This gives the protein CASSQLTWEEKLFF. The chain couples TRBV4-3 to TRBJ1-4; no clear D gene. Per germline, CDR1 LGHNA and CDR2 YSLEER. Between the trimmed V and J ends, which lost 2 bases and 8 bases, there was a span of 12 bases. The CDR3 runs to 14 residues.

In its sample, this clone was seen once. The rearrangement links TRBV6-5 to TRBJ2-7, with 7 bases fitting TRBD1. Germline V gives CDR1 MNHEY, CDR2 SVGAGI. V lost 3 bases and J lost 0; bases outside the gene matches: 5. The CDR3 consists of 15 residues. Here the CDR3 DNA reads TGTGCCAGCAGTTATAGACAGGGAAGCTCCTACGAGCAGTACTTC. Protein product: CASSYRQGSSYEQYF.

The chain carries TRBV7-2 and TRBJ1-1; D is undetermined. The CDR3 contains 13 residues. From germline, CDR1 is SGHTA and CDR2 FQGNSA. Trimming shortened V by 2 bases and J by 9 bases, and 13 bases separated the two germline ends. CDR3 amino acids: CASSLPPTPKAFF. The CDR3 bases are TGTGCCAGCAGCTTACCTCCTACGCCTAAAGCTTTCTTT.

The sample holds one count of this clone. The rearrangement links TRBV19 to TRBJ1-2; TRBD1 is a possible D gene (5 bases). V gave up 1 base and J gave up 7 bases, with 10 bases separating them. This CDR3 has 13 residues. Germline values: CDR1 LNHDA, CDR2 SQIVND (reference sequence). The CDR3 loop is CASSIVGGAGYTF. CDR3 sequence (DNA): TGTGCCAGTAGTATAGTCGGGGGTGCTGGCTACACCTTC.

The J gene is TRBJ2-5, the V gene TRBV25-1; 10 bases are a match to TRBD1. Germline V gene sequence: CDR1 MGHDK, CDR2 SYGVNS. V lost 5 bases to trimming and J lost 9 bases; unmatched junction nucleotides: 9. The CDR3 is 14 residues long. The CDR3 DNA follows: TGTGCCAGCAGTTGGGACAGGGGAGCAGGGGCCCAGTACTTC. It is translated as CASSWDRGAGAQYF.

V and J are TRBV28 and TRBJ1-2; no reliable D call. CDR3 length: 12 amino acids. Trimming removed 6 bases from V and 8 bases from J, with 13 bases in between. Germline-derived CDR1 and CDR2 are MDHEN and SYDVKM. The CDR3 bases are TGTGCCAGCAGCTTGGCAGCTTCAGGCTACACCTTC. The encoded protein is CASSLAASGYTF.

The DNA of the CDR3 is TGCGCCAGCAGCTCGGGTGCGGGGGAGCAGTACTTC. Amino acid sequence: CASSSGAGEQYF. The V and J genes are TRBV5-1 and TRBJ2-7; TRBD2 is a possible D gene (6 bases). The V gene lost 3 bases and the J gene lost 7 bases, with 11 bases spanning the gap. This CDR3 contains 12 residues. CDR1 is SGHRS and CDR2 is YFSETQ in the germline V gene.

This clone was detected only a few times. V is TRBV18 and J is TRBJ1-1; D is undetermined. The CDR3 loop spans 14 amino acids. Trimming took off 6 bases at V and 2 bases at J, with 13 bases between the two ends. In germline, CDR1 is KGHSH, CDR2 LQKENI. The CDR3 region has the DNA TGTGCCAGCTCGGGCTTGGACGGCAACACTGAAGCTTTCTTT. Its protein is CASSGLDGNTEAFF.

The chain joins TRBV29-1 to TRBJ2-1; no definite D call. The CDR3 runs 13 residues. Germline CDR1 is SQVTM and CDR2 is ANQGSEA. V lost 0 bases and J 0 bases, leaving 3 bases between the germline ends. The CDR3 reads CSVEDSSYNEQFF. In nucleotides, the CDR3 is TGCAGCGTTGAAGATAGCTCCTACAATGAGCAGTTCTTC.

The chain joins TRBV6-1 to TRBJ1-2, with D maybe TRBD1 (5 bases). The CDR3 is 14 residues long. The V gene lost 4 bases and the J gene lost 8 bases, with 17 bases spanning the gap. CDR1 and CDR2 (germline): MNHNS, SASEGT. The CDR3 protein is CASSGGPRTWGYTF. In nucleotides, the CDR3 is TGTGCCAGCAGTGGGGGACCTAGGACTTGGGGCTACACCTTC.

This clone has a handful of counts. The CDR3 sequence: CASSPTWTGSGELFF. In DNA form, the CDR3 reads TGTGCCAGCAGCCCCACCTGGACGGGATCGGGGGAGCTGTTTTTT. The chain is built from TRBV7-6 and TRBJ2-2, with D perhaps TRBD2 (5 bases). Germline V gene lookup returns CDR1 SGHVS and CDR2 FNYEAQ. V lost 5 bases to trimming and J lost 8 bases, with 18 bases between them. CDR3 size: 15 residues. The full variable domain, its missing parts supplied by reference TRBV7-6 and TRBJ2-2, is GAGVSQSPRYKVTKRGQDVALRCDPISGHVSLYWYRQALGQGPEFLTYFNYEAQQDKSGLPNDRFSAERPEGSISTLTIQRTEQRDSAMYRCASSPTWTGSGELFFGEGSRLTVL.

This clone is a singleton in its sample. The V and J genes are TRBV19 and TRBJ2-3, with a tentative D call TRBD1 (6 bases). In germline, CDR1 is LNHDA, CDR2 SQIVND (reference sequence). The CDR3 extends over 15 amino acids. V was pared by 6 bases and J by 0 bases, with 13 bases between. The CDR3 loop is CASRNRASSTDTQYF. In DNA form, the CDR3 reads TGTGCCAGTAGGAACAGGGCCTCTAGCACAGATACGCAGTATTTT.

This clone showed up just a few times. The gene calls are TRBV5-4 and TRBJ2-7; TRBD2 aligns across 8 bases. The CDR3 is 15 amino acids. The ends lost 5 bases at V and 0 bases at J; junction bases unmatched: 7. Germline V lookup: CDR1 SGHNT, CDR2 YYREEE (reference sequence). The CDR3 here is CASSGGGKSSYEQYF. In DNA form, the CDR3 reads TGTGCCAGCAGTGGCGGGGGGAAAAGCTCCTACGAGCAGTACTTC.

This chain connects TRBV5-1 to TRBJ2-5; the match to TRBD2 covers 12 bases. The CDR3 sequence is 17 residues long. Trimming removed 5 bases from V and 2 bases from J; junction bases left unmatched: 10. Looked up from germline, CDR1 is SGHRS and CDR2 is YFSETQ. The CDR3 loop is CASRWGRLAGVQETQYF. The CDR3 bases are TGCGCCAGCAGGTGGGGTAGACTAGCGGGAGTACAAGAGACCCAGTACTTC.

This clone was recorded only once. The V and J genes are TRBV19 and TRBJ1-3; D remains ambiguous. The length of the CDR3 is 12 residues. Trimming left V 6 bases short and J 4 bases short, with 7 bases between. Germline V gene data show CDR1 as LNHDA and CDR2 as SQIVND (reference sequence). In DNA, the CDR3 is TGTGCCAGTAGCGTCAGCGGAAACACCATATATTTT. Amino acids: CASSVSGNTIYF.

V is TRBV6-5 and J is TRBJ2-1; D remains unclear. The V gene lost 0 bases and the J gene lost 4 bases, with 13 bases spanning the gap. CDR3 length: 16 amino acids. The germline CDR1 and CDR2 sequences are MNHEY and SVGAGI. In DNA, the CDR3 is TGTGCCAGCAGTTACTCTGACACCCAAGTTTACAATGAGCAGTTCTTC. It codes for CASSYSDTQVYNEQFF.

This clone was observed once. This rearrangement joins TRBV18 to TRBJ1-2; D not resolved. The V end lost 3 bases, the J end lost 4 bases, and 9 bases lay between the germline ends. This CDR3 contains 13 residues. Looked up from germline, CDR1 is KGHSH and CDR2 is LQKENI. The CDR3 reads CASSPEVLYGYTF. Written as DNA, the CDR3 is TGTGCCAGCTCACCGGAAGTCCTCTATGGCTACACCTTC.

The rearrangement links TRBV2 to TRBJ2-2; 12 nucleotides agree with TRBD2. This CDR3 is 15 amino acids long. Germline V gene lookup returns CDR1 SNHLY and CDR2 FYNNEI. J was trimmed by 7 bases and V by 8 bases; bases with no gene match: 8. The CDR3 DNA reads TGTGCCAGCCGGCTAGCGGGAGGGCCTCACGGGGAGCTGTTTTTT. Its protein product is CASRLAGGPHGELFF.

This chain joins TRBV14 and TRBJ2-2; D is unresolved. V was clipped by 0 bases and J by 6 bases, with 11 bases between them. Germline-derived CDR1 and CDR2 are SGHDN and FVKESK. The CDR3 runs 15 residues. In DNA form, the CDR3 reads TGTGCCAGCAGCCAAGAATCTGCAGGAGCCGGGGAGCTGTTTTTT. This gives the protein CASSQESAGAGELFF.

This clone was seen just once. The V call is TRBV18, the J call TRBJ2-2; D is undetermined. The CDR3 consists of 14 residues. Per germline, CDR1 KGHSH and CDR2 LQKENI. With 4 bases removed from V and 4 bases from J, the gap between germline ends came to 10 bases. The CDR3 protein is CASSQLDSTGELFF. The CDR3 region has the DNA TGTGCCAGCTCACAGTTGGATAGCACCGGGGAGCTGTTTTTT. Full variable domain (rest looked up from reference TRBV18 and TRBJ2-2): NAGVMQNPRHLVRRRGQEARLRCSPMKGHSHVYWYRQLPEEGLKFMVYLQKENIIDESGMPKERFSAEFPKEGPSILRIQQVVRGDSAAYFCASSQLDSTGELFFGEGSRLTVL.

The rearrangement links TRBV28 to TRBJ2-7; weak D call: TRBD2 (7 bases). The ends were cut back, 8 bases at V and 3 bases at J, with 23 bases in the middle. In germline, CDR1 is MDHEN, CDR2 SYDVKM. The CDR3 loop spans 16 amino acids. CDR3 loop: CASLSGGTTLNYEQYF. CDR3 coding DNA: TGTGCCAGCCTCTCCGGGGGGACAACTTTAAACTACGAGCAGTACTTC.

The genes are TRBV4-1 and TRBJ2-5; the D call may be TRBD1 or TRBD2 (6 bases each). This CDR3 contains 19 residues. Per the germline V gene, CDR1 is MGHRA and CDR2 is YSYEKL. With 0 bases removed from V and 5 bases from J, the gap between germline ends came to 25 bases. The CDR3 nucleotides read TGCGCCAGCAGCCAAGAGCGGAGGGGGACCGTGTTGAGGTTGGAGACCCAGTACTTC. It yields the protein CASSQERRGTVLRLETQYF.

This clone appeared many times. The J gene is TRBJ1-5, the V gene TRBV28; D remains ambiguous. Germline-derived CDR1 and CDR2 are MDHEN and SYDVKM. This CDR3 region has 15 residues. Deletions cut 6 bases from V and 4 bases from J, with 16 bases between. CDR3 DNA sequence: TGTGCCAGCAGAAACACTCGGAGGGAGAATCAGCCCCAGCATTTT. Protein sequence: CASRNTRRENQPQHF.